These T cell receptor beta chains were read from a single sample in a study of control samples from healthy donors and cancer patients. Libraries were prepared by immunoSEQ multiplex PCR; TCRdb keeps only in-frame clonotypes and omits some of them. Of around 28,000 clones listed, approximately 87% were seen once; the top ten hold 1.6%. Material: PBMCs. Every receptor here comes from a woman aged 40 to 49 with lung cancer. Each CDR3 is given without its conserved first and last residue.

j_call | v_call | cdr3_aa
TRBJ2-3 | TRBV4-1 | ASSLRYTGLGTDTQY
TRBJ2-5 | TRBV4-1 | ASSSGSGKTQY
TRBJ2-3 | TRBV9 | ASSRTPTSGRTDTQY
TRBJ2-1 | TRBV25-1 | ASSDPGPHYNEQF
TRBJ1-1 | TRBV7-3 | ASSLKGGNTEAF
TRBJ1-3 | TRBV3-1/TRBV3-2 | ASSQGGLSGNTIY
TRBJ2-1 | TRBV18 | ASSILAGSSYNEQF
TRBJ1-1 | TRBV19 | ASNTRGGSTEAF
TRBJ1-5 | TRBV5-5 | ASSLGPGSNQPQH
TRBJ1-1 | TRBV6-1 | ASSEARGTEAF
TRBJ1-1 | TRBV6-2/TRBV6-3 | ASSYGMAMNTEAF
TRBJ2-1 | TRBV12-3/TRBV12-4 | ASSLDPEEQF
TRBJ2-3 | TRBV10-3 | ATSSAPKSSTDTQY
TRBJ2-7 | TRBV27 | ASSLLYGQAYEQY
TRBJ2-7 | TRBV4-1 | ASSFGASYEQY
TRBJ1-5 | TRBV28 | ASRQAGHHRGQPQH
TRBJ1-1 | TRBV2 | ASIRDHTEAF
TRBJ2-4 | TRBV6-2/TRBV6-3 | ASSELQGPQNIQY
TRBJ2-2 | TRBV5-1 | ASSFGTGRAGELF
TRBJ2-3 | TRBV9 | ASSVAGGPTDTQY
TRBJ1-5 | TRBV7-2 | ASSLYSSNQPQH
TRBJ1-2 | TRBV29-1 | SVDTSGWGYT
TRBJ1-6 | TRBV5-6 | ASSLEGGGSPLH
TRBJ1-5 | TRBV15 | ATSRGSNQPQH
TRBJ2-2 | TRBV4-3 | ASSSNWGVANTGELF
TRBJ1-2 | TRBV5-4 | ASSPGRNYGYT
TRBJ1-1 | TRBV5-1 | ASSTSADTNTEAF
TRBJ1-2 | TRBV13 | ASSPGQGARGYT
TRBJ2-3 | TRBV7-3 | ASSSTSGGAYTQY
TRBJ1-1 | TRBV5-1 | ASSLDAGGEGAEAF
TRBJ1-2 | TRBV6-6 | ASRDTAFYGYT
TRBJ2-3 | TRBV24-1 | ATSEGTDTQY
TRBJ2-3 | TRBV6-5 | ASRGGGAADTQY
TRBJ1-2 | TRBV25-1 | ASSGNEDGYT
TRBJ2-3 | TRBV5-1 | ASSSGPSTDTQY
TRBJ2-6 | TRBV19 | ASTAQGGSSGANVLT
TRBJ1-5 | TRBV30 | AWSASGEWPQH
TRBJ2-7 | TRBV14 | ASSQAGPAYSYEQY
TRBJ2-1 | TRBV25-1 | ASSRTSGYNEQF
TRBJ2-2 | TRBV10-1 | ASSEYRNTGELF
TRBJ1-6 | TRBV11-2 | ASSSLGGGNSPLH
TRBJ2-5 | TRBV6-1 | ASSEGRGELETQY
TRBJ1-5 | TRBV11-3 | ASSPAPNSSLQPQH
TRBJ2-3 | TRBV6-5 | ASSLRRSTDTQY
TRBJ2-2 | TRBV4-2 | ASSQDVIGGQDTGELF
TRBJ1-1 | TRBV11-3 | ASSLAEEEEAF
TRBJ1-2 | TRBV3-1/TRBV3-2 | ASSQDPFNYGYT
TRBJ1-1 | TRBV28 | ASSFRGGTEAF
TRBJ2-7 | TRBV6-5 | ASSSPGALGEQY
TRBJ1-6 | TRBV11-2 | ASSLGEHRSPLH
TRBJ2-3 | TRBV11-2 | ASSLVYGGVVDTQY
TRBJ2-1 | TRBV24-1 | ATRAGQGYNEQF
TRBJ2-1 | TRBV19 | ASRGRGDNEQF
TRBJ1-2 | TRBV4-3 | ASSQGIGAWDGYT
TRBJ2-5 | TRBV7-2 | ASSPADYKETQY
TRBJ2-5 | TRBV5-4 | ASSLGVRQEEETQY
TRBJ2-3 | TRBV5-1 | ASSPSPGLEDTQY
TRBJ2-1 | TRBV6-5 | ATSGTSGQDNEQF
TRBJ2-5 | TRBV5-5 | ASSLGRGDWETQY
TRBJ1-1 | TRBV24-1 | ATSDPGNTEAF